This passage covers 7 T cell receptor beta chains from one sample sequenced in a study of blood T cell repertoires in COVID-19. The method was immunoSEQ multiplex PCR; TCRdb's version includes in-frame clones alone and lacks a portion of them. Of around 480,000 clones listed, approximately 90% are singletons. Sequenced: PBMCs or T cells enriched from blood (not recorded which). Source of these receptors: a woman aged 18-35 years who had recovered from COVID-19.

This chain uses TRBV7-3 with TRBJ1-6, with a possible D match to TRBD1 (6 bases). Trimming removed 5 bases from V and 4 bases from J, with 12 bases in between. Germline V gives CDR1 SGHTA, CDR2 FQGTGA. The length of the CDR3 is 15 residues. CDR3 in DNA: TGTGCCAGCAGCCCTGGGACACCGTATAATTCACCCCTCCACTTT. Protein: CASSPGTPYNSPLHF.

The rearrangement joins TRBV3-1 (or the pseudogene TRBV3-2) to TRBJ1-6; 8 bases align to TRBD1. With 1 base clipped from V and 8 bases from J, the junction kept 7 bases outside the gene matches. From germline, CDR1 is LGHDT and CDR2 YNNKEL (reference sequence). There are 16 residues in the CDR3. This CDR3 is CASSQVYRGWDSPLHF. DNA of the CDR3: TGTGCCAGCAGCCAAGTTTACAGGGGGTGGGATTCACCCCTCCACTTT.

This sequence joins TRBV2 and TRBJ2-1, with 13 bases aligning to TRBD2. The V and J ends lost 1 base and 9 bases, in that order; junction bases with no gene match: 3. The CDR3 totals 15 residues. Germline CDR1 reads SNHLY; CDR2 reads FYNNEI. CDR3 loop: CASSEGLAGGLEQFF. The CDR3 DNA is TGTGCCAGCAGTGAAGGACTAGCGGGGGGTCTTGAGCAGTTCTTC. Full variable domain (missing parts from reference TRBV2 and TRBJ2-1): EPEVTQTPSHQVTQMGQEVILRCVPISNHLYFYWYRQILGQKVEFLVSFYNNEISEKSEIFDDQFSVERPDGSNFTLKIRSTKLEDSAMYFCASSEGLAGGLEQFFGPGTRLTVL.

The chain couples TRBV19 to TRBJ1-5; a weak D match, TRBD1 (5 bases). V was cut by 7 bases and J by 2 bases, with 15 bases left in between. The CDR3 consists of 15 residues. The germline V gene encodes CDR1 LNHDA and CDR2 SQIVND (reference sequence). Here the CDR3 DNA reads TGTGCCAGTAATTCAGGGTGGGTGGGCAATCAGCCCCAGCATTTT. It encodes CASNSGWVGNQPQHF.

The genes are TRBV11-2 and TRBJ2-1, with D tentatively TRBD1 (6 bases). Germline-derived CDR1 and CDR2 are SGHAT and FQNNGV. Deletions cut 5 bases from V and 4 bases from J, with 18 bases between. CDR3 size: 16 residues. DNA for the CDR3: TGTGCCAGCAGCCTACTGGACAGTTTACCTTACAATGAGCAGTTCTTC. This codes for CASSLLDSLPYNEQFF. Full variable domain (remainder filled in from reference TRBV11-2 and TRBJ2-1): EAGVAQSPRYKIIEKRQSVAFWCNPISGHATLYWYQQILGQGPKLLIQFQNNGVVDDSQLPKDRFSAERLKGVDSTLKIQPAKLEDSAVYLCASSLLDSLPYNEQFFGPGTRLTVL.

The genes are TRBV29-1 and TRBJ1-2; D possibly corresponds to TRBD1 (5 bases). The length of the CDR3 is 12 residues. Trimming took 8 bases from V and 8 from J, leaving 18 bases between them. The germline V gene encodes CDR1 SQVTM and CDR2 ANQGSEA. CDR3 bases: TGCAGCACCGAAACAGGTCCTCAAGGCTACACCTTC. Encoded protein: CSTETGPQGYTF.

The chain couples TRBV4-1 to TRBJ2-3; 11 nucleotides line up with TRBD2. Germline V gene data show CDR1 as MGHRA and CDR2 as YSYEKL. V dropped 4 bases and J dropped 5; count of bases not matched to a gene: 8. The CDR3 loop spans 16 amino acids. The CDR3 here is CASSLRKTSGGDTQYF. The CDR3 region has the DNA TGCGCCAGCAGCCTGAGGAAAACTAGCGGGGGAGATACGCAGTATTTT.